This T cell receptor beta chain is drawn from a study of blood T cell repertoires in COVID-19. Study-level background: Sites across the United States, Italy and Spain contributed samples from acute and convalescent COVID-19. PBMCs, B-cell-depleted T cells, or T cells were the source of the cDNA or gDNA that made up the material.

Source study methods: Amplification of reference gene primers provided the estimated nucleated cell counts. Assay: immunoSEQ multiplex PCR; the TCRdb copy retains only in-frame clones and omits some. The V and J calls and the clone size are those of that table, but D and trimming were determined from the DNA. The table lists 86,000 or so clones, 86% of them singletons. This receptor was identified in a man between 50 and 59 years old with active or convalescent COVID-19. Sequences were obtained from peripheral blood.

The CDR3 sequence is CASSGGTNGELFF. The CDR3 DNA reads TGTGCCAGCAGCGGAGGGACTAACGGGGAGCTGTTTTTT. The chain links TRBV5-8 to TRBJ2-2; 7 bases map to TRBD2. The CDR3 runs 13 residues. V shed 4 bases and J 7 bases; nucleotides not matched to a gene: 4. Germline V gene lookup returns CDR1 SGHTS and CDR2 YDEGEE.